This T cell receptor beta chain was sequenced in a study of blood T cell repertoires in COVID-19. Turning to the study itself: Sites in the United States, Italy and Spain provided acute and convalescent COVID-19 samples. From T cells, B-cell-depleted T cells, or PBMCs came the material, which was cDNA or gDNA.

Trimming shortened V by 2 bases and J by 3 bases, and 9 bases separated the two germline ends. CDR3 length: 13 amino acids. Germline CDR1 reads SQVTM; CDR2 reads ANQGSEA. Authors' analysis steps: Reference gene primer amplification in the assay estimated nucleated cell counts. Assay: immunoSEQ multiplex PCR; the TCRdb copy retains only in-frame clones and omits some. V and J calls and clone size are copied from that table; D and trimming were computed from the DNA. The repertoire includes some 74,000 clones, 80% of them detected once, and about an eighth sits in the top ten. The specimen sequenced was peripheral blood. This TCR derives from a human donor in a cohort sampled during active COVID-19. The genes are TRBV29-1 and TRBJ2-3; possible D gene TRBD2, 5 bases. In DNA, the CDR3 is TGCAGCGTTGAATATACGGGGACAGATACGCAGTATTTT. Residues: CSVEYTGTDTQYF.